These 28 T cell receptor beta chains came from one sample sequenced in a study of identical twins. TCRdb re-called the 5' RACE reads through MiXCR, storing one row per CDR3 protein. Of 450,000 or so distinct CDR3 sequences listed, 20% to 25% were seen once; the top ten hold about 2.7%. The data also belong to a second study, concerning T cells expressing NK-cell markers.

The sequenced material came from CD4+ T cells sorted from blood. The origin of the receptors is a woman aged 18-30 years in good health.

J is TRBJ1-5 and V is TRBV12-3 or TRBV12-4; D uncertain. V lost 2 bases and J lost 3, with 14 bases in between. This CDR3 region has 16 residues. DNA of the CDR3: TGTGCCAGCAGTTTATCGTTCGCCAGACACAATCAGCCCCAGCATTTT. Encoded protein: CASSLSFARHNQPQHF.

This clonotype was detected a few times. This chain connects TRBV4-2 to TRBJ2-1; D is uncertain. The CDR3 runs 14 residues. The V gene's germline CDR1 is LGHNA and CDR2 YNFKEQ. Trimming took 4 bases from V and 1 from J, leaving 8 bases between them. CDR3 loop: CASSPLESYNEQFF. The CDR3 DNA reads TGTGCCAGCAGCCCCTTAGAATCCTACAATGAGCAGTTCTTC.

CDR3: CSARDAREGYTF. CDR3 DNA: TGCAGTGCTAGAGATGCCCGGGAAGGCTACACCTTC. The J gene is TRBJ1-2, the V gene TRBV20-1; D gene ambiguous. CDR1 DFQATT and CDR2 SNEGSKA come from the germline V gene (reference sequence). V was clipped by 0 bases and J by 8 bases, with 10 bases between them. The CDR3 consists of 12 residues.

A few counts support this clonotype. This sequence joins TRBV3-1 and TRBJ1-1, with D maybe TRBD1 (6 bases). Trimming cost V 4 bases and J 4 bases, with 19 bases left between them. The germline V gene encodes CDR1 LGHDT and CDR2 YNNKEL (reference sequence). CDR3 length equals 16 residues. CDR3: CASSRIGGAGGTEAFF. The CDR3 nucleotides read TGTGCCAGCAGCCGCATTGGGGGCGCGGGGGGCACTGAAGCTTTCTTT.

In this sample, this clonotype turned up a few times. This chain links TRBV5-8 with TRBJ1-5; perhaps TRBD1 as D (6 bases). The CDR3 sequence is 17 residues long. V lost 4 bases to trimming and J lost 1 base, with 18 bases between them. The germline V gene encodes CDR1 SGHTS and CDR2 YDEGEE. The CDR3 sequence: CASSPGPDRISNQPQHF. The CDR3 DNA reads TGTGCCAGCAGCCCAGGACCCGACAGGATAAGCAATCAGCCCCAGCATTTT. The complete variable domain, with remaining parts taken from reference TRBV5-8 and TRBJ1-5, reads EAGVTQSPTHLIKTRGQQATLRCSPISGHTSVYWYQQALGLGLQFLLWYDEGEERNRGNFPPRFSGRQFPNYSSELNVNALELEDSALYLCASSPGPDRISNQPQHFGDGTRLSIL.

The genes are TRBV12-3 or TRBV12-4 and TRBJ1-1; D might be TRBD1 (6 bases). This CDR3 comprises 15 residues. The V and J ends lost 2 bases and 1 base respectively, with 11 bases between them. As DNA, the CDR3 is TGTGCCAGCAGTTTATATGGGGGGCGGAACACTGAAGCTTTCTTT. Its translation: CASSLYGGRNTEAFF.

This chain joins TRBV7-2 and TRBJ2-3, with 8 bases lining up with TRBD1. In germline, CDR1 is SGHTA, CDR2 FQGNSA. After removal of 5 bases from V and 4 bases from J, the junction contained 5 bases not matched to a gene. This CDR3 comprises 14 residues. CDR3 DNA: TGTGCCAGCAGCACGCGGACAGGGTCAGATACGCAGTATTTT. Translating gives CASSTRTGSDTQYF.

This clonotype was observed a few times. The gene calls are TRBV10-3 and TRBJ2-5; 7 positions match TRBD1. CDR3 length: 14 amino acids. V gave up 3 bases and J gave up 4 bases; unmatched junction bases: 5. The germline V gene encodes CDR1 ENHRY and CDR2 SYGVKD. CDR3 amino acids: CAISDTGAAETQYF. The CDR3 DNA follows: TGTGCCATCAGTGATACAGGGGCGGCAGAGACCCAGTACTTC.

This chain joins TRBV27 and TRBJ2-5, with 7 bases identical to TRBD2. After removal of 5 bases from V and 1 base from J, the junction contained 7 bases not matched to a gene. Germline CDR1 is MNHEY and CDR2 is SMNVEV (reference sequence). The CDR3 sequence is 15 residues long. CDR3 DNA sequence: TGTGCCAGCAGTCCCCTAGCGGAGGCCCAAGAGACCCAGTACTTC. It encodes CASSPLAEAQETQYF.

This sequence joins TRBV6-8 and TRBJ1-1; D might be TRBD1 (5 bases). This CDR3 spans 16 amino acids. Trimming stripped 3 bases from V and 1 base from J, with 15 bases between. Germline values: CDR1 MNHGY, CDR2 SAAAGT. The CDR3 spells CASSYSRGPKNTEAFF. In nucleotides, the CDR3 is TGTGCCAGCAGTTATTCAAGGGGTCCCAAGAACACTGAAGCTTTCTTT.

The chain is built from TRBV7-7 and TRBJ2-7, with TRBD2 matching 8 bases. The CDR3 sequence is 15 residues long. Germline V gene sequence: CDR1 SSHAT, CDR2 FNYEAQ (reference sequence). V lost 0 bases to trimming and J lost 3 bases; unmatched junction nucleotides: 4. DNA of the CDR3: TGTGCCAGCAGCTTAGCCCCGGGGGGGGACTACGAGCAGTACTTC. Translation gives CASSLAPGGDYEQYF.

The chain links TRBV11-3 to TRBJ1-1; no clear D gene. Per germline, CDR1 SGHNT and CDR2 YENEEA. V lost 2 bases and J 5 bases, leaving 9 bases between the germline ends. This CDR3 is built from 13 residues. The CDR3 sequence: CASSLQRRTEAFF. The CDR3 DNA follows: TGTGCCAGCAGCTTACAAAGAAGGACTGAAGCTTTCTTT.

V gene TRBV6-1 combines with J gene TRBJ1-3, with D perhaps matching TRBD1 (5 bases). The V and J ends lost 8 bases and 0 bases respectively, with 14 bases between them. CDR3 length: 15 residues. Per germline, CDR1 MNHNS and CDR2 SASEGT. In nucleotides, the CDR3 is TGTGCCAGCTCCATGGGACGGATCTCTGGAAACACCATATATTTT. This codes for CASSMGRISGNTIYF.

Remarks on this clonotype: The conserved phenylalanine or tryptophan is not found at the CDR3 terminus, so this likely reflects a read error. It is unclear where the CDR3 begins or ends on the DNA, so no DNA is shown, and the CDR3 is as TCRdb lists it. J is TRBJ1-1 and V is TRBV7-2. CDR1 SGHTA and CDR2 FQGNSA come from the germline V gene. The CDR3 length is 13 residues, termini included. CDR3 residues: CASSLPHETSRIL.

The chain couples TRBV7-9 to TRBJ2-1; no clear D. Germline V CDR1 and CDR2: SEHNR, FQNEAQ (reference sequence). Trimming stripped 5 bases from V and 0 bases from J, with 5 bases between. The CDR3 runs 13 residues. The CDR3 DNA reads TGTGCCAGCAGCACAGACTCCTACAATGAGCAGTTCTTC. Encoded protein: CASSTDSYNEQFF.

In its sample, this clonotype was seen a few times. The chain has TRBV3-1 and TRBJ2-3; either TRBD1 or TRBD2 may supply D (7 bases each). The CDR3 has 18 amino acids. From germline, CDR1 is LGHDT and CDR2 YNNKEL (reference sequence). Trimming shortened V by 4 bases and J by 4 bases, and 24 bases separated the two germline ends. The CDR3 protein is CASSPGGGGHFVADTQYF. The CDR3 DNA reads as TGTGCCAGCAGCCCAGGGGGGGGGGGCCATTTTGTAGCAGATACGCAGTATTTT.

This chain uses TRBV7-9 with TRBJ2-1; 10 bases fit TRBD2. Germline lookup yields CDR1 SEHNR and CDR2 FQNEAQ (reference sequence). The CDR3 loop spans 16 amino acids. V was clipped by 4 bases and J by 5 bases; unmatched bases: 8. The CDR3 protein is CASSYTRTSGNNEQFF. The CDR3 DNA follows: TGTGCCAGCAGCTACACCCGGACTAGCGGCAACAATGAGCAGTTCTTC.

The chain has TRBV12-5 and TRBJ2-7, with 10 bases identical to TRBD1. Germline V lookup: CDR1 LGHNT, CDR2 FRNRAP. The CDR3 runs 17 residues. J was trimmed by 3 bases and V by 6 bases; bases with no gene match: 14. The CDR3 DNA follows: TGTGCTAGTGGCCTCCGGGCCCTGACAGGGGGCGGCTACGAGCAGTACTTC. It yields the protein CASGLRALTGGGYEQYF.

This clonotype was counted a few times. V is TRBV12-3 or TRBV12-4 and J is TRBJ1-5, with D possibly being TRBD1 (6 bases). The CDR3 consists of 13 residues. The ends were cut back, 8 bases at V and 5 bases at J, with 13 bases in the middle. For the CDR3, the DNA is TGTGCCAGCGTCACAGGGCTGGATCAGCCCCAGCATTTT. It specifies CASVTGLDQPQHF.

The chain has TRBV7-6 and TRBJ1-1; TRBD1 agrees at 7 bases. The germline V gene has CDR1 SGHVS and CDR2 FNYEAQ. The CDR3 runs 13 residues. V dropped 5 bases and J dropped 7; count of bases not matched to a gene: 7. DNA of the CDR3: TGTGCCAGCAGCCAAGGGACAGAGGGTGAAGCTTTCTTT. Protein sequence: CASSQGTEGEAFF.

This clonotype was detected a few times. The chain combines TRBV29-1 with TRBJ1-2; D remains unclear. Germline loops: CDR1 SQVTM, CDR2 ANQGSEA. This CDR3 has 9 amino acids. Trimming took off 6 bases at V and 8 bases at J, with 7 bases between the two ends. This CDR3 is CSVNPGYTF. CDR3 nucleotide sequence: TGCAGCGTCAACCCGGGCTACACCTTC.

The rearrangement links TRBV10-1 to TRBJ2-1, with 7 bases identical to TRBD2. The V gene's germline CDR1 is WNHNN and CDR2 SYGVQD (reference sequence). With 6 bases clipped from V and 1 base from J, the junction kept 3 bases outside the gene matches. There are 14 residues in the CDR3. The CDR3 DNA reads as TGCGCCAGCAGCGCGGGAGCTTCCTACAATGAGCAGTTCTTC. It codes for CASSAGASYNEQFF.

This clonotype has a handful of counts. The chain is built from TRBV7-2 and TRBJ2-3; D is perhaps TRBD1 (5 bases). This CDR3 contains 14 residues. Germline assignment: CDR1 SGHTA and CDR2 FQGNSA. V lost 1 base and J lost 10, with 15 bases in between. The CDR3 is CASSLGQSLGPQYF. CDR3 bases: TGTGCCAGCAGCTTAGGACAGAGCCTTGGGCCGCAGTATTTT.

This clonotype has only a few counts. This chain connects TRBV7-8 to TRBJ2-1; D gene uncertain. The germline V gene encodes CDR1 SGHVS and CDR2 FQNEAQ. V lost 4 bases to trimming and J lost 7 bases, with 14 bases between them. The CDR3 is 14 amino acids. The DNA for the CDR3 is TGTGCCAGCAGCTCCGAAGGGCCGTTTAATGAGCAGTTCTTC. Its protein product is CASSSEGPFNEQFF. The full variable domain, completed using reference TRBV7-8 and TRBJ2-1, is GAGVSQSPRYKVAKRGQDVALRCDPISGHVSLFWYQQALGQGPEFLTYFQNEAQLDKSGLPSDRFFAERPEGSVSTLKIQRTQQEDSAVYLCASSSEGPFNEQFFGPGTRLTVL.

This clonotype was observed a few times. V and J are TRBV14 and TRBJ2-7, with unresolved D. The CDR3 has 12 residues. Trimming left V 0 bases short and J 5 bases short, with 5 bases between. Germline V gene lookup returns CDR1 SGHDN and CDR2 FVKESK. DNA of the CDR3: TGTGCCAGCAGCCAAGATATCCACGAGCAGTACTTC. Residues: CASSQDIHEQYF.

This clonotype has just a few counts. The chain employs TRBV7-2 and TRBJ2-3; either TRBD1 or TRBD2 may supply D (5 bases each). The V and J ends lost 5 bases and 7 bases respectively, with 13 bases between them. The CDR3 is 13 residues long. CDR1 and CDR2 (germline): SGHTA, FQGNSA. The CDR3: CASSEPGTHTQYF. The CDR3 bases are TGTGCCAGCAGCGAGCCCGGGACGCATACGCAGTATTTT.

In this sample, this clonotype turned up a few times. Here the CDR3 reads CASSLGTGSPQYF. The CDR3 DNA sequence: TGTGCCAGCAGCTTAGGTACAGGGAGCCCCCAGTACTTC. The V call is TRBV7-3, the J call TRBJ2-5; tentative D call: TRBD1 (6 bases). Trimming removed 2 bases at V and 9 bases at J, with 13 bases between. The V gene's germline CDR1 is SGHTA and CDR2 FQGTGA. This CDR3 has 13 residues.

Here the CDR3 reads CSVEDGGRVQYF. The CDR3 DNA follows: TGCAGCGTTGAAGATGGGGGCAGGGTACAGTACTTC. The genes are TRBV29-1 and TRBJ2-7, with a possible D match to TRBD1 (6 bases). CDR1 and CDR2 from the germline V gene are SQVTM and ANQGSEA. Trimming pared 0 bases from V and 10 bases from J, leaving 13 bases between. The CDR3 is made up of 12 amino acids.